This T cell receptor beta chain was obtained from a study of regulatory T cells in long-lasting Graves disease. Time point in this sample: persistent/refractory GD, antithyroid drugs over 5 years with positive TRAb. The TCR library was made from RNA that had been extracted from PBMCs in TRIzol. EDTA tubes were used for drawing approximately 8.4 milliliters of peripheral blood. Study results and limitations: TCR diversity in persistent Graves' patients was below that of newly diagnosed ones. Persistent disease favored TRBV28, TRBJ1-2 and TRBJ2-5.

This clonotype was picked up many times. Its cognate antigen is unknown. This CDR3 contains 12 residues. Trimming at V came to 6 bases and at J to 0 bases, leaving 2 bases not matched to a gene. The germline CDR1 and CDR2 sequences are SQVTM and ANQGSEA. To make TCR beta libraries, researchers used iRepertoire HTBI primers and Arm-PCR of CDR3 regions. Original analysis: The samples included roughly 61 TRBV and 14 TRBJ segments. TCRdb processed the multiplex PCR reads anew with MiXCR; each CDR3 protein has one entry. V and J calls and clone size were set by TCRdb, not the authors. The table has around 300,000 distinct CDR3 sequences, roughly 21% seen once.

The chain links TRBV29-1 to TRBJ2-7, with TRBD2 matching over 7 bases. Sequenced material: peripheral blood mononuclear cells (PBMCs), taken when the disease was refractory, from a patient treated with antithyroid drugs. The origin of this receptor is a female donor with Graves disease. Written as DNA, the CDR3 is TGCAGCGTCCGGGGGGACTCCTACGAGCAGTACTTC. Amino acids: CSVRGDSYEQYF.